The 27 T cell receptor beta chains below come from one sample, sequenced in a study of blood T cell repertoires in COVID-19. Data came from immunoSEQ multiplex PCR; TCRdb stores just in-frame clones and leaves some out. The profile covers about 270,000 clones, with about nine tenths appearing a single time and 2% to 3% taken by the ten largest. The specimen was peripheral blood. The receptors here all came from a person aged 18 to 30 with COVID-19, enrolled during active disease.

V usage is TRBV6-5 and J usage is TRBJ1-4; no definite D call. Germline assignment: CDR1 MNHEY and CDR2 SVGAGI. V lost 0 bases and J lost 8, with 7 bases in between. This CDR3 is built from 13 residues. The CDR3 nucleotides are TGTGCCAGCAGTTACTCGGGAGGGGAAAAACTGTTTTTT. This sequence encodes CASSYSGGEKLFF.

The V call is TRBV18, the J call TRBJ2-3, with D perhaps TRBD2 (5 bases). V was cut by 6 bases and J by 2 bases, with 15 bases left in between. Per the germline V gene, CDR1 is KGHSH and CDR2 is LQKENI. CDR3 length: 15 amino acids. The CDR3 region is CASSLISGYTDTQYF. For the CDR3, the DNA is TGTGCCAGCTCTTTGATCAGCGGATACACAGATACGCAGTATTTT.

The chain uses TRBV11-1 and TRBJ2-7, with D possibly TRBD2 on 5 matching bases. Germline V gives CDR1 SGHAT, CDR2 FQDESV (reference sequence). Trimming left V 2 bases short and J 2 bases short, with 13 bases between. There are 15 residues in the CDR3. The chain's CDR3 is CASSLSPVGTYEQYF. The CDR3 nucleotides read TGTGCCAGCAGCTTAAGTCCAGTCGGGACCTACGAGCAGTACTTC.

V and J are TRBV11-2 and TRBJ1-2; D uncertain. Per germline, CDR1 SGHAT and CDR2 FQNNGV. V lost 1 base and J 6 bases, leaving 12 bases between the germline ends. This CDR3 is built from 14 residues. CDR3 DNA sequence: TGTGCCAGCAGCTTAGTCCTCGACGCGGATGGCTACACCTTC. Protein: CASSLVLDADGYTF.

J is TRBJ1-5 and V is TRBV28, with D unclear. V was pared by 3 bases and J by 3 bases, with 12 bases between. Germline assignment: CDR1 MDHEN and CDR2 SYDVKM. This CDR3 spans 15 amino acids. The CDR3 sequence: CASSFSGLVNQPQHF. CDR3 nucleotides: TGTGCCAGCAGTTTTAGTGGTTTGGTCAATCAGCCCCAGCATTTT.

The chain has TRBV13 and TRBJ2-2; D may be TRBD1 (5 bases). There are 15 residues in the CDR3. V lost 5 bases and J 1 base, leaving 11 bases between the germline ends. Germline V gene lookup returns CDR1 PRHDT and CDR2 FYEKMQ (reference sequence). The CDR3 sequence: CASSPRVGNTGELFF. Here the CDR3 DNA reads TGTGCCAGCAGCCCCAGGGTGGGGAACACCGGGGAGCTGTTTTTT.

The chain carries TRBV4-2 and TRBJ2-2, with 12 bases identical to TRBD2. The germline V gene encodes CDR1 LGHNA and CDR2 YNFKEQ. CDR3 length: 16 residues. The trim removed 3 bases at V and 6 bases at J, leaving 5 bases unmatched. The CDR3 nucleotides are TGTGCCAGCAGCCAGGGACTAGCGGGCCGCCCCGGGGAGCTGTTTTTT. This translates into CASSQGLAGRPGELFF.

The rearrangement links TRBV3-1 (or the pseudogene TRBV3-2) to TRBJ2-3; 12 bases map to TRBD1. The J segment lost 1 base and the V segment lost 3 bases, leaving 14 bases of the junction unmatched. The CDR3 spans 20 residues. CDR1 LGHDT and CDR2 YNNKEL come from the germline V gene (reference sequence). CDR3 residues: CASSHKGSGQGAPRTDTQYF. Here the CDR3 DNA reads TGTGCCAGCAGCCACAAGGGGTCGGGACAGGGGGCTCCCCGCACAGATACGCAGTATTTT.

DNA for the CDR3: TGTGCCAGCAGCTACCAGGACAGGGGCACCTACGAGCAGTACTTC. Residues: CASSYQDRGTYEQYF. The chain uses TRBV7-9 and TRBJ2-7; TRBD1 aligns across 9 bases. Looked up from germline, CDR1 is SEHNR and CDR2 is FQNEAQ (reference sequence). V lost 4 bases to trimming and J lost 2 bases; unmatched junction nucleotides: 6. The CDR3 spans 15 residues.

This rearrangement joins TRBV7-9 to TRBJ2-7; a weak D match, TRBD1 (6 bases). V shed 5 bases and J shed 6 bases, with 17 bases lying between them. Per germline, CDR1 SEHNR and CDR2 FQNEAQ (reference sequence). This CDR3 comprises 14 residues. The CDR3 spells CASSPTRTDPEQYF. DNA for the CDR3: TGTGCCAGCAGCCCCACCCGGACAGATCCCGAGCAGTACTTC. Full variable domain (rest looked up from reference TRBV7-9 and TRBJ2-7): DTGVSQNPRHKITKRGQNVTFRCDPISEHNRLYWYRQTLGQGPEFLTYFQNEAQLEKSRLLSDRFSAERPKGSFSTLEIQRTEQGDSAMYLCASSPTRTDPEQYFGPGTRLTVT.

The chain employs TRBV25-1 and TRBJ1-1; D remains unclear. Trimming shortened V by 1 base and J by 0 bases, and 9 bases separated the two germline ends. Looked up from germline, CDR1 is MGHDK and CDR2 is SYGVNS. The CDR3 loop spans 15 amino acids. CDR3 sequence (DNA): TGTGCCAGCAGTGAATCCCAGGTAATGAACACTGAAGCTTTCTTT. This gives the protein CASSESQVMNTEAFF. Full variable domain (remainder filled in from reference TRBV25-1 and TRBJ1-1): EADIYQTPRYLVIGTGKKITLECSQTMGHDKMYWYQQDPGMELHLIHYSYGVNSTEKGDLSSESTVSRIRTEHFPLTLESARPSHTSQYLCASSESQVMNTEAFFGQGTRLTVV.

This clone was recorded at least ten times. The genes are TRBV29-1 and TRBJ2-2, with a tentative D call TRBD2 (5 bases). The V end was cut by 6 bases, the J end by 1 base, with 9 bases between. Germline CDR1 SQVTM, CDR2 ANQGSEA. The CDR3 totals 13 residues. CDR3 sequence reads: CSVAGRNTGELFF. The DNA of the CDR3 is TGCAGCGTCGCGGGCAGGAACACCGGGGAGCTGTTTTTT.

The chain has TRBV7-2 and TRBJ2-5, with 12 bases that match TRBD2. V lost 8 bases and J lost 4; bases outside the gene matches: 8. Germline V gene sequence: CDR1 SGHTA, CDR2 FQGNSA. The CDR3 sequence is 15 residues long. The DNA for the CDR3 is TGTGCCAGCGGCATTAGACTAGCGGGAGCAGAGACCCAGTACTTC. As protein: CASGIRLAGAETQYF.

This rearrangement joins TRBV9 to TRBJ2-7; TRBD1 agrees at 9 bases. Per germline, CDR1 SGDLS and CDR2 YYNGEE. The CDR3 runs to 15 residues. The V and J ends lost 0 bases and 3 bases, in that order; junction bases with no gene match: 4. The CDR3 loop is CASSVGSGQGYEQYF. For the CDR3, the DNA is TGTGCCAGCAGCGTAGGCTCGGGACAGGGCTACGAGCAGTACTTC.

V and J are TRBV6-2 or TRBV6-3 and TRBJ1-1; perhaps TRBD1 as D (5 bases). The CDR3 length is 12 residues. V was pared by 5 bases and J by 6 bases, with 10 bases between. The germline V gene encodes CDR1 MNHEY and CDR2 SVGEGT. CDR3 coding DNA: TGTGCCAGCAGTAGCTGGACATCTGAAGCTTTCTTT. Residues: CASSSWTSEAFF.

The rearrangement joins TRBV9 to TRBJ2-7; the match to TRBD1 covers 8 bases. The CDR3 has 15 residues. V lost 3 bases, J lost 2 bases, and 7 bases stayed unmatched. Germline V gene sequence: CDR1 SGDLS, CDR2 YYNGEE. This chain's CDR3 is CASSAQGAGTYEQYF. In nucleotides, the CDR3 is TGTGCCAGCAGCGCCCAGGGGGCAGGAACCTACGAGCAGTACTTC.

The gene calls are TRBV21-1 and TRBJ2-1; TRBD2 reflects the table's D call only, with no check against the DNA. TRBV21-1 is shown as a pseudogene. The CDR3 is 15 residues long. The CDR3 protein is CASSKCQEGYNEQFF. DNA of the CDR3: TGTGCCAGCAGCAAATGTCAAGAGGGCTACAATGAGCAGTTCTTC.

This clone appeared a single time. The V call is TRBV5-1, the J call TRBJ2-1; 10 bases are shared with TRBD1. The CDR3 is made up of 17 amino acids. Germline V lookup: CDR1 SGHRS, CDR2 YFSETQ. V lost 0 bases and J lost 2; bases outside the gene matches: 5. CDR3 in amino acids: CASSLAGTGEPYNEQFF. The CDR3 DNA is TGCGCCAGCAGCTTGGCCGGGACAGGGGAGCCCTACAATGAGCAGTTCTTC.

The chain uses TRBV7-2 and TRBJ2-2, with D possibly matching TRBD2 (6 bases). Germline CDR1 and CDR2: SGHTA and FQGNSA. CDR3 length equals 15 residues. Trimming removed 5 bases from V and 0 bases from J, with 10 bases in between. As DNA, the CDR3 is TGTGCCAGCAGCCTCGCGGGGACGAACACCGGGGAGCTGTTTTTT. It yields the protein CASSLAGTNTGELFF.

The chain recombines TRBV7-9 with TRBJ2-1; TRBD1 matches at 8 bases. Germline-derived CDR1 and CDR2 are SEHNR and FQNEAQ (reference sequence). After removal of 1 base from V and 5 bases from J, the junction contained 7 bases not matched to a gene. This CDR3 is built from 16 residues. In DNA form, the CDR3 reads TGTGCCAGCAGCTTAGTTGGGCAGGGGGCGGACAATGAGCAGTTCTTC. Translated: CASSLVGQGADNEQFF.

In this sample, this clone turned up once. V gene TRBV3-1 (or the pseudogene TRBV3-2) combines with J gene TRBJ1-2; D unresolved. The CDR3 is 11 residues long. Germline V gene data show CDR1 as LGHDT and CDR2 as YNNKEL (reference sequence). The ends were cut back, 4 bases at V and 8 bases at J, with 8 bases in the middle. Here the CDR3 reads CASSRAFGYTF. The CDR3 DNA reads TGTGCCAGCAGCCGCGCGTTCGGCTACACCTTC.

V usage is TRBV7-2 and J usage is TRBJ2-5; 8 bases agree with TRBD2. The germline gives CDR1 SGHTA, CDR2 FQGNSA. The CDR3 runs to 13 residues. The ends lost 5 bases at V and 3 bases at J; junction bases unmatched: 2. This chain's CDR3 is CASSPGREETQYF. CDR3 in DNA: TGTGCCAGCAGCCCCGGGAGGGAAGAGACCCAGTACTTC.

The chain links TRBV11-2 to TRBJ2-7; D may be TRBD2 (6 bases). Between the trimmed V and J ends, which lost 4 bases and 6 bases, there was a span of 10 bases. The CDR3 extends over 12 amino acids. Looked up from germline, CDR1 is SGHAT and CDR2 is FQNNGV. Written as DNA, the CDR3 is TGTGCCAGCAGCTCTTCGGAGGGCGAGCAGTACTTC. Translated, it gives CASSSSEGEQYF. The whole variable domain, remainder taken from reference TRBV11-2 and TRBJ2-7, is EAGVAQSPRYKIIEKRQSVAFWCNPISGHATLYWYQQILGQGPKLLIQFQNNGVVDDSQLPKDRFSAERLKGVDSTLKIQPAKLEDSAVYLCASSSSEGEQYFGPGTRLTVT.

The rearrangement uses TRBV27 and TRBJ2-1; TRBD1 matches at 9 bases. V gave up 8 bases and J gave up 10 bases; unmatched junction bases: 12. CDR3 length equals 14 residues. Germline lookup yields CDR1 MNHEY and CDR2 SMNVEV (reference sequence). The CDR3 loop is CASPDRGMVVEQFF. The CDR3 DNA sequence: TGTGCCAGCCCAGACAGGGGGATGGTGGTAGAGCAGTTCTTC.

CDR3 nucleotides: TGTGCCAGCAGCTTATACAGCGGGAGGGCCAACTGGGAGCAGTTCTTC. It is translated as CASSLYSGRANWEQFF. The V gene is TRBV7-8, the J gene TRBJ2-1, with 10 bases that match TRBD2. V shed 2 bases and J 10 bases; nucleotides not matched to a gene: 11. Germline CDR1 is SGHVS and CDR2 is FQNEAQ. The CDR3 length is 16 residues.

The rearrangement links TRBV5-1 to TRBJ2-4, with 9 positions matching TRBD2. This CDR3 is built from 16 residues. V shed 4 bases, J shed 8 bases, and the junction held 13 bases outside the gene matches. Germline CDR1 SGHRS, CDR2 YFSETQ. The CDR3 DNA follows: TGCGCCAGCAGCCCGGAGGCGGGAGGGTGGGTTGACATTCAGTACTTC. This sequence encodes CASSPEAGGWVDIQYF. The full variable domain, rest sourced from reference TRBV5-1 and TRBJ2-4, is KAGVTQTPRYLIKTRGQQVTLSCSPISGHRSVSWYQQTPGQGLQFLFEYFSETQRNKGNFPGRFSGRQFSNSRSEMNVSTLELGDSALYLCASSPEAGGWVDIQYFGAGTRLSVL.

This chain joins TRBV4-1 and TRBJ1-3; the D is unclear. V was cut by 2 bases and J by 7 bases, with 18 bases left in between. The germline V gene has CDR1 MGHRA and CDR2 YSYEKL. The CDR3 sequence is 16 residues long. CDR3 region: CASSQPTTRGGNTIYF. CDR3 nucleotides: TGCGCCAGCAGCCAACCTACGACTCGGGGTGGTAACACCATATATTTT.